This T cell receptor (beta chain) is from a study of CD8 T cells in ankylosing spondylitis. Many counts were recorded for this clonotype. This CDR3 region has 12 residues. The germline V and J ends were trimmed by 4 bases and 4 bases, with 8 bases remaining between them. Germline V gene data show CDR1 as SGDLS and CDR2 as YYNGEE. TCRdb called the 5' RACE reads again in MiXCR, with one record for every CDR3 protein. The sample has 35,000 to 50,000 distinct CDR3 sequences, around 3.8% seen once; the top ten hold about 4%. The sequencing sample was made of blood, either unsorted or a sorted T cell fraction (not recorded which). V usage is TRBV9 and J usage is TRBJ1-1; D remains unclear. The sequence was obtained from a female donor with ankylosing spondylitis or in good health (not recorded which). CDR3 nucleotides: TGTGCCAGCAGCTCCGGAAGCACTGAAGCTTTCTTT. Encoded protein: CASSSGSTEAFF.